The sequence of this TCR beta chain was determined in a study of a mutant IDH1 vaccine in newly diagnosed glioma. In the study overall: Mean patient age was around 40 years; approximately 62% were male and about 38% female. Patients arrived already treated with radiotherapy, temozolomide, or both, most having had both.

This table comes from immunoSEQ multiplex PCR, and its TCRdb copy is limited to in-frame clones, with some not included. This sample carries 75,000 to 80,000 clones, 85% of them seen once, and the ten largest clones take 0.77%. Comment on this clone: Its antigen is not identified.

Time point denoted: week 23, last vaccination. Doses consisted of 300 ug of mutant IDH1 20-mer peptide each, paired with topical imiquimod. Study conclusions and caveats: Across multiple MHC alleles, approximately 93% of patients had vaccine-induced responses.

This receptor was obtained from a woman aged 45-65 years with glioma. Sequencing used PBMCs, obtained from a glioma patient whose treatment included an IDH1 peptide vaccine.

The CDR3 nucleotides read TGTGCCAGTAGTCCCGGACTAGCGGGAGGAATTGGGGCCAACGTCCTGACTTTC. Residues: CASSPGLAGGIGANVLTF. This chain uses TRBV19 with TRBJ2-6; 14 bases agree with TRBD2. With V trimmed by 5 bases and J by 3 bases, 6 bases remained unmatched. This CDR3 comprises 18 residues. CDR1 and CDR2 (germline): LNHDA, SQIVND (reference sequence).